The rows below give T cell receptor beta chains drawn from one sample of a study of cytomegalovirus exposure and HLA in healthy donors. Here immunoSEQ multiplex PCR was the method, and the copy in TCRdb shows in-frame clones only, minus some. The table shows 100,000 to 150,000 clones, with roughly 80% occurring only once. Sample: PBMCs. The receptors here all came from a girl aged 2 to 9 in good health and CMV-seronegative. Both conserved end residues are part of each CDR3. Each record gives: V gene, D gene, CDR3 length, J gene, CDR3 protein. The D gene is left open where the match is weak.

TRBV9,NA,15,TRBJ2-5,CASSVATGYQETQYF
TRBV5-1,NA,13,TRBJ1-2,CASSLDMELGYTF
TRBV18,TRBD1,15,TRBJ2-3,CASSQNRGQGDTQYF
TRBV5-4,NA,17,TRBJ1-4,CASSSEGGETTNEKLFF
TRBV28,TRBD2,15,TRBJ2-7,CASSLLHRLAAEQYF
TRBV19,NA,16,TRBJ1-5,CASSLLNGGRGQPQHF
TRBV10-1,TRBD1,15,TRBJ2-5,CASSESWTGEETQYF
TRBV11-1,NA,13,TRBJ2-3,CASSLVMFSTQYF
TRBV5-4,TRBD2,16,TRBJ2-3,CASSLGLAGSTDTQYF
TRBV4-1,NA,12,TRBJ2-1,CASSQGGNEQFF
TRBV2,NA,12,TRBJ1-2,CASSEFRAGYTF
TRBV29-1,NA,11,TRBJ2-2,CSVGGPGELFF
TRBV7-9,TRBD2,16,TRBJ2-2,CASSTGTSGNTGELFF
TRBV5-8,TRBD1,16,TRBJ1-5,CASSLSPGGFDQPQHF
TRBV27,TRBD2,17,TRBJ2-5,CASSLSGGLAGGETQYF
TRBV4-1,NA,17,TRBJ2-1,CASSQALAQRSYNEQFF
TRBV27,TRBD1,16,TRBJ1-4,CASSLSGQGPGEKLFF
TRBV6-1,TRBD2,17,TRBJ2-3,CASSDPALAGFTDTQYF
TRBV7-6,NA,11,TRBJ2-5,CASALEETQYF
TRBV5-5,NA,13,TRBJ2-7,CASSLNEGNEQYF
TRBV2,NA,13,TRBJ1-3,CASSGEGRNTIYF
TRBV19,TRBD1,15,TRBJ2-5,CASSIGGTGGETQYF
TRBV5-1,TRBD1,13,TRBJ2-7,CASSRDRVYEQYF
TRBV10-1,TRBD2,15,TRBJ2-3,CASSEAGAETDTQYF
TRBV18,NA,15,TRBJ1-3,CASSQTGDSGNTIYF
TRBV28,TRBD1,14,TRBJ1-6,CASSPTGGNSPLHF
TRBV10-1,NA,15,TRBJ1-4,CASSWGGSSNEKLFF
TRBV29-1,TRBD2,16,TRBJ2-1,CSVKLGGLAGRGEQFF
TRBV27,TRBD1,16,TRBJ2-6,CAAHRGRHSGANVLTF
TRBV5-1,TRBD1,15,TRBJ1-2,CASSPYDRGGYGYTF
TRBV7-2,NA,13,TRBJ2-5,CASSFAGEETQYF
TRBV2,TRBD1,14,TRBJ1-1,CASRTGVESVEAFF
TRBV28,TRBD1,17,TRBJ2-1,CASSLARGQGVYNEQFF
TRBV6-5,NA,14,TRBJ1-2,CASSPSRTNYGYTF
TRBV5-1,TRBD2,18,TRBJ2-2,CASSSVGIGAGATGELFF
TRBV5-8,TRBD2,16,TRBJ2-7,CASSFGVYSGNFEQYF
TRBV6-6,NA,13,TRBJ1-5,CASSGDRTDHQHF
TRBV25-1,TRBD2,18,TRBJ2-1,CASSEGGAGLAVYNEQFF
TRBV6-5,NA,13,TRBJ2-3,CASTALLGDTQYF
TRBV27,NA,16,TRBJ2-7,CASSLTPSTGTYEQYF
TRBV6-4,NA,14,TRBJ2-6,CASSPLSGANVLTF